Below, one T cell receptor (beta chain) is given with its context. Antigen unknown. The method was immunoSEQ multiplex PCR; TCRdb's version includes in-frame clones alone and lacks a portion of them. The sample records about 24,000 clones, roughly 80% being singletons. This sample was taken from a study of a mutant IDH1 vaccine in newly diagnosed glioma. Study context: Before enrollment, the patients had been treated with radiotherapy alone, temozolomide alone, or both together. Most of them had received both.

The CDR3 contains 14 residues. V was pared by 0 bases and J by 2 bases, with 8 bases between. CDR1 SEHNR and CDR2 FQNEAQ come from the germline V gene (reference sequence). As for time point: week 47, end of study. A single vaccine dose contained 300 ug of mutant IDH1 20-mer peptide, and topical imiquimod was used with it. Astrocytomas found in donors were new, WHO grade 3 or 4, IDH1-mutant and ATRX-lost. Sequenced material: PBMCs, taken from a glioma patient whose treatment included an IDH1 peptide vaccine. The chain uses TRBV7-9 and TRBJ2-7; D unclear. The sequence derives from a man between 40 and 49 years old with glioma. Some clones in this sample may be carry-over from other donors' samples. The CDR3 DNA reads TGTGCCAGCAGCTTAGCGGGCAGTCCCTACGAGCAGTACTTC. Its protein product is CASSLAGSPYEQYF.